These 9 T cell receptor beta chains originate from one sample sequenced in a study of CD8+ T cells in alopecia areata. The treatment was: oral pan-JAK inhibitor, 5-10 mg twice daily. cDNA serving as the sequencing template came from extracted, reverse transcribed RNA. Data came from immunoSEQ multiplex PCR; TCRdb stores just in-frame clones and leaves some out. The sample has around 270,000 clones, 58% seen once. The sample was CD4+ T cells sorted from blood, taken at week 24, from a patient treated with tofacitinib. These receptors came from a human donor with alopecia areata.

A note on this clone: Other DNA sequences in this sample translate to the same CDR3. The CDR3 DNA reads as TGTGCCAGCAGCTTACAGGGAAACACCGGGGAGCTGTTTTTT. It is translated as CASSLQGNTGELFF. The J gene is TRBJ2-2, the V gene TRBV7-2; tentative D call: TRBD1 (5 bases). The germline gives CDR1 SGHTA, CDR2 FQGNSA. CDR3 length equals 14 residues. Trimming removed 2 bases from V and 2 bases from J, with 6 bases in between.

The chain is built from TRBV30 and TRBJ2-1; D is possibly TRBD2 (5 bases). The CDR3 totals 13 residues. V gave up 0 bases and J gave up 3 bases, with 6 bases separating them. Germline V gene sequence: CDR1 GTSNPN, CDR2 SVGIG (reference sequence). CDR3 protein: CAWSVLDYNEQFF. The CDR3 nucleotides are TGTGCCTGGAGTGTACTAGACTACAATGAGCAGTTCTTC.

This clone was counted once. The chain links TRBV29-1 to TRBJ1-1; D gene uncertain. CDR3 length: 12 residues. Germline V gives CDR1 SQVTM, CDR2 ANQGSEA. V dropped 4 bases and J dropped 7 bases, with 13 bases sitting between them. The chain's CDR3 is CSVGGGRLEAFF. The CDR3 DNA follows: TGCAGCGTTGGGGGTGGGAGACTTGAAGCTTTCTTT.

A single count supports this clone. The chain is built from TRBV27 and TRBJ1-2, with a tentative D call TRBD1 (5 bases). Germline CDR1 is MNHEY and CDR2 is SMNVEV (reference sequence). Trimming shortened V by 1 base and J by 3 bases, and 12 bases separated the two germline ends. There are 15 residues in the CDR3. CDR3 amino acids: CASSLFSTAYYGYTF. CDR3 in DNA: TGTGCCAGCAGTTTATTCTCGACAGCCTACTATGGCTACACCTTC.

The J gene is TRBJ2-6, the V gene TRBV4-2; D gene ambiguous. The CDR3 extends over 15 amino acids. Germline V gene lookup returns CDR1 LGHNA and CDR2 YNFKEQ. V lost 8 bases and J 0 bases, leaving 11 bases between the germline ends. DNA of the CDR3: TGTGCCAGCCGGTTCGGCATCTCTGGGGCCAACGTCCTGACTTTC. Its translation is CASRFGISGANVLTF.

The sample holds a few counts of this clone. The J gene is TRBJ1-1, the V gene TRBV5-4; 12 bases line up with TRBD1. This CDR3 is built from 19 residues. J lost 5 bases, V lost 1 base, and 15 bases had no gene match. The germline gives CDR1 SGHNT, CDR2 YYREEE (reference sequence). The CDR3 is CASSLFPFGTGGAGTEAFF. Written as DNA, the CDR3 is TGTGCCAGCAGCTTGTTTCCATTCGGGACAGGGGGCGCGGGGACTGAAGCTTTCTTT.

There are a few counts of this clone. V usage is TRBV6-5 and J usage is TRBJ2-7, with D possibly being TRBD2 (6 bases). The CDR3 has 15 residues. Germline values: CDR1 MNHEY, CDR2 SVGAGI. V lost 0 bases, J lost 0 bases, and 9 bases lay in between. The CDR3 bases are TGTGCCAGCAGTTACTCTGGGCGGGGCTCCTACGAGCAGTACTTC. Translated: CASSYSGRGSYEQYF.

V usage is TRBV7-9 and J usage is TRBJ2-5; 7 bases line up with TRBD1. The CDR3 length is 17 residues. V shed 5 bases and J 2 bases; nucleotides not matched to a gene: 14. CDR1 and CDR2 from the germline V gene are SEHNR and FQNEAQ (reference sequence). The CDR3 bases are TGTGCCAGCAGCGAAGACACCAAGACAGGGCGGCAAGAGACCCAGTACTTC. Translating gives CASSEDTKTGRQETQYF.

V is TRBV7-2 and J is TRBJ2-2; D is undetermined. V was trimmed by 1 base and J by 3 bases, leaving 9 bases between them. The germline gives CDR1 SGHTA, CDR2 FQGNSA. There are 15 residues in the CDR3. Here the CDR3 DNA reads TGTGCCAGCAGCTTAGAGCACAGCTACACCGGGGAGCTGTTTTTT. It encodes CASSLEHSYTGELFF.